The sequence of this T cell receptor beta chain was determined in a study of molecular identifiers for immune sequencing clone quantification (dated by TCRdb to 2016 to 2018). Background for the entire study: In a replicate experiment, RNA from around 20,000 or 100,000 naive CD8 T cells was split into five aliquots, four of which were sequenced. This methods study used CD8 T cells to benchmark TCR RNA copy counting and molecular-identifier clustering-based TCR repertoire sequencing (MIDCIRS). General conclusions and limits of the study: The naive libraries included spiked-in Jurkat TCR RNA (about nine copies' worth), and this RNA is not part of the donor repertoire. Even against a background of about a million naive CD8 T cells, spiked-in Jurkat TCR RNA amounting to a single cell's worth was reported to be detectable. Approximately 3 recovered TCR RNA copies per cell were obtained by modeling, versus about ten by digital PCR, implying a capture efficiency of about 30%. Highly expanded clone sizes could be underestimated because identical TCR molecules may share a barcode. When barcode sub-clustering was not used, chimeric consensus sequences inflated TCR diversity, with chimeras reaching as high as 47%. In CMV-specific effector cells, clones with more than 20 RNA copies contained over 97% of molecules, whereas in naive cells such clones contained under 1% of molecules.

This clonotype has ten or more counts. Its cognate antigen has yet to be identified. No base-level quality is on record; no much larger clone is a single base apart. Libraries of naive CD8 T cells were built from approximately 20,000 to 1,000,000 sorted cells, with 10%, 30% or 50% of the purified RNA used. On a BD FACSAria II, naive CD8 T cells were FACS-sorted as CD8+CD4-CCR7+CD45RA+ and collected into RLT Plus buffer. To test detection sensitivity, Jurkat RNA equal to some 11 TCR copies was added to samples of about 20,000-1,100,000 naive CD8 T cells. Enrichment of CD8 T cells was done with RosetteSep CD8+ T Cell Enrichment Cocktail plus Ficoll-Paque, and ACK red cell lysis came afterward. There are 15 amino acids in the CDR3, from cysteine to phenylalanine inclusive. Only the CDR3 DNA is retained, 45 bases long and in frame from the first base. The germline V gene (reference sequence) gives CDR1 as PRHDT and CDR2 as FYEKMQ. Ends trimmed: V by 5 bases, J by 3 bases; bases unmatched to a gene: 6.

The library was generated by PCR. Instrument on record: Illumina HiSeq 4000. Bulk TCR libraries were generated as previously described, with the TCR primers listed in Table S5 used. Total RNA was purified with the Qiagen AllPrep DNA/RNA kit. Before any analysis, reads coming from multiple sequencing runs of the same library were combined into one pool. The source study handled its data this way. Reads were retained only if their TCR constant sequence matched exactly, and those retained reads were trimmed to 150 nt and grouped according to their 12-nt molecular barcodes. Reads within each barcode group were sub-clustered using a 15% Levenshtein threshold, and quality-weighted consensus sequences were constructed for each RNA molecule. Non-functional sequences were discarded, and so were lower-count sequences lying one edit away from another sequence. Based on a fit of two negative binomial distributions, barcode sub-clusters having less than 20% of the maximum read count were discarded. The public sequencing data were trimmed at Q25 with fastp and processed into clonotypes with MiXCR by TCRdb, which kept only in-frame beta chains. For every CDR3 protein sequence, its rows merge into one entry that carries the most common genes and DNA. The V and J calls and clone size are TCRdb's, not the authors'. Across this sample there are 400,000 to 600,000 distinct CDR3 sequences, with about 21% seen only once. The top ten clonotypes cover approximately 0.8% of the sample.

This sequence originates from a human donor in good health. Some libraries in this study had Jurkat cell RNA spiked in. The sequence is built from TRBV13 and TRBJ1-1, with 10 bases in between that match TRBD1. The sequenced sample was naive CD8+ T cells from blood, with Jurkat cell RNA spiked in. Read against the paper, the sample's cell subset or site label means: FACS-sorted CD8+CD4-CCR7+CD45RA+ naive T cells. CDR3 sequence: CASSRLGQGYTEAFF. The nucleotide sequence is given as TGTGCCAGCAGCAGACTGGGACAGGGGTACACTGAAGCTTTCTTT. Supplemented by the reference TRBV13 and TRBJ1-1 proteins around the CDR3, the complete variable domain is AAGVIQSPRHLIKEKRETATLKCYPIPRHDTVYWYQQGPGQDPQFLISFYEKMQSDKGSIPDRFSAQQFSDYHSELNMSSLELGDSALYFCASSRLGQGYTEAFFGQGTRLTVV.